The 16 T cell receptor beta chains listed next were all sequenced from one sample in a study of beta chain features in type 1 diabetes. Sequencing targeted expressed TCRB transcripts, as all isolated RNA had been reverse transcribed. TCRdb's copy holds only in-frame clones and misses some; the assay was immunoSEQ multiplex PCR. The sample has around 110,000 clones; about 16% are singletons. Their cognate antigens are unknown. Study-level points and caveats: Shortening that was moderate but significant affected the TCRB CDR3s of Type 1 diabetes patients in all four CD4+ subsets.

Specimen: central memory CD4+ T cells from blood. The receptors stem from a man aged 25-40 years with type 1 diabetes.

The V call is TRBV28, the J call TRBJ1-2; 7 positions match TRBD1. J lost 1 base, V lost 2 bases, and 4 bases had no gene match. This CDR3 contains 15 residues. Per the germline V gene, CDR1 is MDHEN and CDR2 is SYDVKM. The CDR3: CASSLPGGDNYGYTF. In DNA, the CDR3 is TGTGCCAGCAGTTTACCAGGGGGAGATAACTATGGCTACACCTTC.

This clone showed up just a few times. This chain joins TRBV18 and TRBJ2-1, with 8 nucleotides matching TRBD2. This CDR3 is 15 amino acids long. The V segment lost 3 bases and the J segment 5 bases; nucleotides outside the gene matches: 6. Germline CDR1 reads KGHSH; CDR2 reads LQKENI. The CDR3 DNA follows: TGTGCCAGCTCACCCCCGGGGGGGCAAGACAATGAGCAGTTCTTC. It specifies CASSPPGGQDNEQFF.

The chain combines TRBV18 with TRBJ2-7; 7 bases line up with TRBD1. Trimming took 3 bases from V and 2 from J; bases not matched to a gene: 4. CDR1 is KGHSH and CDR2 is LQKENI in the germline V gene. The CDR3 has 14 residues. CDR3 bases: TGTGCCAGCTCACCCGGGACAGCAACCTACGAGCAGTACTTC. It is translated as CASSPGTATYEQYF.

The J gene is TRBJ1-6, the V gene TRBV30; 11 bases are a match to TRBD1. Germline CDR1 reads GTSNPN; CDR2 reads SVGIG (reference sequence). The CDR3 length is 16 residues. V gave up 4 bases and J gave up 10 bases; unmatched junction bases: 12. CDR3 in amino acids: CAWIGQGARGHSPLHF. CDR3 in DNA: TGTGCCTGGATAGGACAGGGGGCGCGAGGTCACTCACCCCTCCACTTT.

This clone was counted between two and nine times. The junction does not match germline at one end; this may be a read error. V gene TRBV5-5 combines with J gene TRBJ2-1; D is unresolved. The germline CDR1 and CDR2 sequences are SGHKS and YYEKEE (reference sequence). The CDR3 sequence is 11 residues long. The CDR3 here is CASSQGYEQFF. Here the CDR3 DNA reads TGCGCCAGCAGCCAAGGGTATGAGCAGTTCTTC. The full variable domain, with the rest looked up from reference TRBV5-5 and TRBJ2-1, is DAGVTQSPTHLIKTRGQQVTLRCSPISGHKSVSWYQQVLGQGPQFIFQYYEKEERGRGNFPDRFSARQFPNYSSELNVNALLLGDSALYLCASSQGYEQFFGPGTRLTVL.

The chain has TRBV18 and TRBJ2-1; D is unclear. CDR1 and CDR2 (germline): KGHSH, LQKENI. This CDR3 is built from 15 residues. Trimming pared 1 base from V and 2 bases from J, leaving 9 bases between. As DNA, the CDR3 is TGTGCCAGCTCACCACAAGAGGATACCTACAATGAGCAGTTCTTC. Protein sequence: CASSPQEDTYNEQFF.

The chain joins TRBV13 to TRBJ2-3; D gene unclear. V dropped 4 bases and J dropped 0 bases, with 5 bases sitting between them. CDR1 is PRHDT and CDR2 is FYEKMQ in the germline V gene (reference sequence). CDR3 length: 13 amino acids. The CDR3 here is CASSSTSTDTQYF. In DNA form, the CDR3 reads TGTGCCAGCAGCTCGACTAGCACAGATACGCAGTATTTT.

This clone has ten or more counts. The chain employs TRBV7-9 and TRBJ2-4, with a possible D match to TRBD1 (6 bases). Germline CDR1 and CDR2: SEHNR and FQNEAQ (reference sequence). Trimming took off 5 bases at V and 6 bases at J, with 17 bases between the two ends. The CDR3 contains 15 residues. The CDR3 coding sequence is TGTGCCAGCAGCCCCCGAGGGACAATAGGAAACATTCAGTACTTC. Encoded protein: CASSPRGTIGNIQYF.

The chain couples TRBV30 to TRBJ1-6, with 8 bases fitting TRBD1. The V gene end was trimmed by 4 bases and the J gene end by 0 bases; junction bases not matched to a gene: 8. This CDR3 comprises 17 residues. Germline V gives CDR1 GTSNPN, CDR2 SVGIG (reference sequence). The CDR3 loop is CAWTRTGSSSYNSPLHF. The CDR3 DNA reads as TGTGCCTGGACTAGGACAGGGTCGAGCTCCTATAATTCACCCCTCCACTTT.

This clone has more than one count but fewer than ten. The chain is built from TRBV5-6 and TRBJ2-7; 7 bases agree with TRBD1. The CDR3 sequence is 13 residues long. Germline values: CDR1 SGHDT, CDR2 YYEEEE. The ends lost 2 bases at V and 6 bases at J; junction bases unmatched: 5. As DNA, the CDR3 is TGTGCCAGCAGCTTTACAGGGGCGGGCGAGCAGTACTTC. Protein: CASSFTGAGEQYF.

Only a few counts were recorded for this clone. V and J are TRBV11-2 and TRBJ2-7; 8 bases line up with TRBD1. V lost 7 bases, J lost 3 bases, and 8 bases stayed unmatched. Per the germline V gene, CDR1 is SGHAT and CDR2 is FQNNGV. The CDR3 sequence is 14 residues long. The CDR3 region is CASTSDRENYEQYF. CDR3 DNA sequence: TGTGCCAGCACCTCGGACAGGGAGAACTACGAGCAGTACTTC.

This clone was seen only a few times. V and J are TRBV7-8 and TRBJ2-1; TRBD1 agrees at 8 bases. Looked up from germline, CDR1 is SGHVS and CDR2 is FQNEAQ. Germline trimming cut 4 bases from V and 11 bases from J; bases unmatched to any gene: 10. CDR3 length: 14 residues. This CDR3 reads CASSWGQASVQQFF. CDR3 DNA sequence: TGTGCCAGCAGCTGGGGACAGGCGTCCGTTCAGCAGTTCTTC.

This clone was seen more than once but under ten times. The rearrangement joins TRBV28 to TRBJ2-3; D ambiguous. CDR1 is MDHEN, CDR2 SYDVKM, per germline. V was trimmed by 11 bases and J by 1 base, leaving 7 bases between them. The CDR3 has 11 residues. CDR3 coding DNA: TGTGCCGCCATGGGCACAGATACGCAGTATTTT. This translates into CAAMGTDTQYF.

A few counts support this clone. This chain joins TRBV30 and TRBJ1-2; D call uncertain. CDR3 length: 11 amino acids. V shed 0 bases and J shed 7 bases, with 6 bases lying between them. Germline V gene data show CDR1 as GTSNPN and CDR2 as SVGIG (reference sequence). The CDR3 sequence: CAWSVLSGYTF. The CDR3 nucleotides read TGTGCCTGGAGTGTACTCAGTGGCTACACCTTC.

The chain recombines TRBV2 with TRBJ2-5, with 10 bases matching TRBD2. This CDR3 spans 13 amino acids. Germline loops: CDR1 SNHLY, CDR2 FYNNEI. The V segment lost 6 bases and the J segment 5 bases; nucleotides outside the gene matches: 3. The CDR3: CASRTSGAETQYF. CDR3 coding DNA: TGTGCCAGCAGAACTAGCGGGGCGGAGACCCAGTACTTC.

This clone was seen a handful of times. The rearrangement joins TRBV6-1 to TRBJ1-1; D gene ambiguous. Germline V gene sequence: CDR1 MNHNS, CDR2 SASEGT. Between the trimmed V and J ends, which lost 2 bases and 0 bases, there was a span of 10 bases. This CDR3 has 15 amino acids. CDR3 protein: CASSESGILNTEAFF. As DNA, the CDR3 is TGTGCCAGCAGTGAATCCGGGATCCTGAACACTGAAGCTTTCTTT.